This T cell receptor beta chain is from a study of cytomegalovirus exposure and HLA in healthy donors. Study-wide results and limits: In a later analysis, the majority of CMV-associated beta chains seemingly showed HLA restriction. Data from an earlier analysis indicated that most TCR beta V segments were productive either about 87% or about 30% of the time. Reports state that TCR beta sequences accurately predicted most subjects' HLA-A and HLA-B alleles. A later analysis showed HLA-associated TCR beta chains outstripping equally common others in clonal expansion.

Regarding this clone: Its specificity is not known.

Germline-derived CDR1 and CDR2 are GTSNPN and SVGIG (reference sequence). The CDR3 is made up of 13 amino acids. Trimming shortened V by 3 bases and J by 8 bases, and 16 bases separated the two germline ends. It was with 60 Vbeta and 13 Jbeta primers that the PCR ran. Sequenced by immunoSEQ multiplex PCR; TCRdb stores in-frame clones only, minus some. Here the sample spans some 140,000 clones, around 75% being singletons. The sequence came from a female donor in good health and CMV-seronegative. The chain recombines TRBV30 with TRBJ1-2; a possible D gene is TRBD1 (6 bases). The specimen sequenced was PBMCs. The CDR3 region is CAWSRFDRRGYTF. DNA for the CDR3: TGTGCCTGGAGCCGCTTTGACAGGAGAGGCTACACCTTC.